Shown below are 23 T cell receptor beta chains from a single sample sequenced in a study of OX40 agonist ivuxolimab in advanced cancers. The assay was immunoSEQ multiplex PCR, and TCRdb's table has in-frame clones only and misses some. The data contain under 70,000 clones, 85% to 90% of them singletons. The source material was CD4+ or CD8+ T cells sorted from blood, sampled in a trial of the OX40 agonist ivuxolimab. These receptor sequences come from an adult with an advanced solid tumor such as melanoma, head and neck, liver or kidney cancer.

This chain joins TRBV4-1 and TRBJ2-7; TRBD2 matches at 8 bases. Germline trimming cut 4 bases from V and 2 bases from J; bases unmatched to any gene: 10. The CDR3 sequence is 16 residues long. Germline V gives CDR1 MGHRA, CDR2 YSYEKL. This chain's CDR3 is CASSRSGGTQPYEQYF. CDR3 sequence (DNA): TGCGCCAGCAGCCGATCGGGGGGGACTCAACCCTACGAGCAGTACTTC.

The chain is built from TRBV30 and TRBJ2-7; 7 nucleotides line up with TRBD1. The V segment lost 0 bases and the J segment 7 bases; nucleotides outside the gene matches: 9. This CDR3 region has 14 residues. Germline V gene lookup returns CDR1 GTSNPN and CDR2 SVGIG (reference sequence). CDR3 protein: CAWSVRDRRGEQYF. Written as DNA, the CDR3 is TGTGCCTGGAGTGTACGGGACAGAAGGGGAGAGCAGTACTTC.

V usage is TRBV14 and J usage is TRBJ1-5, with D maybe TRBD1 (6 bases). This CDR3 is 16 amino acids long. Trimming took 0 bases from V and 12 from J, leaving 21 bases between them. CDR1 is SGHDN, CDR2 FVKESK, per germline. In nucleotides, the CDR3 is TGTGCCAGCAGCCAAGATTCGCCACAGGGAAGGACCCTCCAGCATTTT. This encodes CASSQDSPQGRTLQHF.

The chain combines TRBV30 with TRBJ2-3; D is unresolved. Trimming took off 3 bases at V and 4 bases at J, with 5 bases between the two ends. Germline CDR1 reads GTSNPN; CDR2 reads SVGIG (reference sequence). The CDR3 sequence is 11 residues long. Here the CDR3 DNA reads TGTGCCTGGAGGCGTCCAGATACGCAGTATTTT. Translating it yields CAWRRPDTQYF.

This CDR3 is CASSYSGGDYGYTF. The CDR3 DNA follows: TGTGCCAGCAGTTACTCGGGGGGGGACTATGGCTACACCTTC. This rearrangement joins TRBV6-5 to TRBJ1-2, with TRBD1 as a possible D gene (5 bases). This CDR3 comprises 14 residues. Germline assignment: CDR1 MNHEY and CDR2 SVGAGI. Trimming shortened V by 0 bases and J by 3 bases, and 8 bases separated the two germline ends.

V gene TRBV11-2 combines with J gene TRBJ2-1; the match to TRBD2 covers 10 bases. V shed 3 bases and J 3 bases; nucleotides not matched to a gene: 2. Per germline, CDR1 SGHAT and CDR2 FQNNGV. CDR3 length equals 15 residues. Here the CDR3 DNA reads TGTGCCAGCAGCTTTGGACTAGCGGACTACAATGAGCAGTTCTTC. It translates to CASSFGLADYNEQFF. Full variable domain (remainder filled in from reference TRBV11-2 and TRBJ2-1): EAGVAQSPRYKIIEKRQSVAFWCNPISGHATLYWYQQILGQGPKLLIQFQNNGVVDDSQLPKDRFSAERLKGVDSTLKIQPAKLEDSAVYLCASSFGLADYNEQFFGPGTRLTVL.

The rearrangement uses TRBV5-1 and TRBJ1-5; 7 bases line up with TRBD1. The J segment lost 6 bases and the V segment lost 4 bases, leaving 10 bases of the junction unmatched. Germline CDR1 SGHRS, CDR2 YFSETQ. CDR3 length equals 15 residues. As DNA, the CDR3 is TGCGCCAGCAGCCTGACGACAGGGCAAGGTCAGCCCCAGCATTTT. This sequence encodes CASSLTTGQGQPQHF. The full variable domain, its missing parts supplied by reference TRBV5-1 and TRBJ1-5, is KAGVTQTPRYLIKTRGQQVTLSCSPISGHRSVSWYQQTPGQGLQFLFEYFSETQRNKGNFPGRFSGRQFSNSRSEMNVSTLELGDSALYLCASSLTTGQGQPQHFGDGTRLSIL.

The chain couples TRBV9 to TRBJ2-1, with TRBD2 as a possible D gene (6 bases). Looked up from germline, CDR1 is SGDLS and CDR2 is YYNGEE. The CDR3 extends over 17 amino acids. V was cut by 1 base and J by 7 bases, with 21 bases left in between. DNA for the CDR3: TGTGCCAGCAGCGTATTGGGATTCGTTGGGGCGGGGAATGAGCAGTTCTTC. Translated, it gives CASSVLGFVGAGNEQFF.

The rearrangement links TRBV2 to TRBJ1-4, with TRBD1 matching over 8 bases. The V and J ends lost 2 bases and 5 bases, in that order; junction bases with no gene match: 1. The CDR3 runs to 14 residues. Germline V gene lookup returns CDR1 SNHLY and CDR2 FYNNEI. As DNA, the CDR3 is TGTGCCAGCAGTGAAACAGGGGGAAATGAAAAACTGTTTTTT. It codes for CASSETGGNEKLFF.

The V and J genes are TRBV7-9 and TRBJ2-1, with TRBD2 matching over 11 bases. V shed 2 bases, J shed 9 bases, and the junction held 15 bases outside the gene matches. CDR3 length: 18 residues. Germline CDR1 reads SEHNR; CDR2 reads FQNEAQ (reference sequence). CDR3 nucleotide sequence: TGTGCCAGCAGCTTACCCCCTAGACTAGCGGGAAGTAGGAGTGAGCAGTTCTTC. The encoded protein is CASSLPPRLAGSRSEQFF.

J is TRBJ2-1 and V is TRBV18; tentative D call: TRBD1 (5 bases). The germline V gene encodes CDR1 KGHSH and CDR2 LQKENI. The ends were cut back, 2 bases at V and 3 bases at J, with 11 bases in the middle. CDR3 length equals 15 residues. CDR3 region: CASSPVSRVYNEQFF. The CDR3 DNA reads as TGTGCCAGCTCACCAGTTAGCAGGGTCTACAATGAGCAGTTCTTC.

The V call is TRBV5-1, the J call TRBJ2-1; 10 bases are shared with TRBD2. The CDR3 is made up of 15 amino acids. Germline lookup yields CDR1 SGHRS and CDR2 YFSETQ. The V gene end was trimmed by 1 base and the J gene end by 9 bases; junction bases not matched to a gene: 7. The CDR3 reads CASSLSLAGVGEQFF. DNA of the CDR3: TGCGCCAGCAGCTTGAGCCTAGCGGGAGTCGGTGAGCAGTTCTTC.

The rearrangement uses TRBV5-1 and TRBJ2-7, with TRBD1 matching over 8 bases. CDR3 size: 14 residues. Per the germline V gene, CDR1 is SGHRS and CDR2 is YFSETQ. With V trimmed by 2 bases and J by 6 bases, 7 bases remained unmatched. CDR3 nucleotides: TGCGCCAGCAGCTTAACAGGGGGTTCCCGCGAGCAGTACTTC. This translates into CASSLTGGSREQYF.

The rearrangement links TRBV11-2 to TRBJ1-2, with 10 bases lining up with TRBD1. CDR1 and CDR2 (germline): SGHAT, FQNNGV. V gave up 3 bases and J gave up 4 bases; unmatched junction bases: 5. The CDR3 covers 15 residues. As DNA, the CDR3 is TGTGCCAGCAGCTTGGCCGGGACAGGGGTCTATGGCTACACCTTC. Protein product: CASSLAGTGVYGYTF.

The chain's CDR3 is CASNHGTSGSYEQYF. CDR3 DNA: TGTGCCAGCAATCATGGGACTAGCGGCTCCTACGAGCAGTACTTC. J is TRBJ2-7 and V is TRBV6-5; 11 bases map to TRBD2. Per germline, CDR1 MNHEY and CDR2 SVGAGI. This CDR3 region has 15 residues. Trimming cost V 7 bases and J 0 bases; bases outside gene matches: 5.

The CDR3 nucleotides are TGTGCCAGCAGCCCTAGCGGGAGCTCCTACAATGAGCAGTTCTTC. Translated, it gives CASSPSGSSYNEQFF. This sequence joins TRBV7-3 and TRBJ2-1, with 10 positions matching TRBD2. J was trimmed by 0 bases and V by 5 bases; bases with no gene match: 1. The CDR3 has 15 amino acids. Germline V gives CDR1 SGHTA, CDR2 FQGTGA. Looking up the rest from reference TRBV7-3 and TRBJ2-1 gives the full variable domain: GAGVSQTPSNKVTEKGKYVELRCDPISGHTALYWYRQSLGQGPEFLIYFQGTGAADDSGLPNDRFFAVRPEGSVSTLKIQRTERGDSAVYLCASSPSGSSYNEQFFGPGTRLTVL.

This clone turned up a few times. This chain uses TRBV28 with TRBJ1-1; D not certain. V lost 5 bases and J 1 base, leaving 8 bases between the germline ends. The CDR3 runs 13 residues. Germline V gene lookup returns CDR1 MDHEN and CDR2 SYDVKM. Here the CDR3 reads CASSRRRNTEAFF. CDR3 coding DNA: TGTGCCAGCAGTAGACGGAGGAACACTGAAGCTTTCTTT.

V gene TRBV18 combines with J gene TRBJ2-3; tentative D call: TRBD2 (7 bases). This CDR3 region has 16 residues. V was trimmed by 6 bases and J by 0 bases, leaving 16 bases between them. Per the germline V gene, CDR1 is KGHSH and CDR2 is LQKENI. The CDR3 loop is CASSRPEGGSTDTQYF. The CDR3 DNA sequence: TGTGCCAGCTCTCGTCCAGAGGGGGGGAGCACAGATACGCAGTATTTT.

The rearrangement links TRBV27 to TRBJ2-7, with a tentative D call TRBD2 (5 bases). Deletions cut 7 bases from V and 6 bases from J, with 13 bases between. This CDR3 comprises 12 residues. Germline V gene sequence: CDR1 MNHEY, CDR2 SMNVEV (reference sequence). The CDR3 bases are TGTGCCAGCAAGAGGGAAGGTGGCGAGCAGTACTTC. Translation gives CASKREGGEQYF.

The chain couples TRBV30 to TRBJ2-7, with D perhaps given as TRBD1 or TRBD2 (5 bases each). The CDR3 extends over 14 amino acids. CDR1 and CDR2 from the germline V gene are GTSNPN and SVGIG (reference sequence). V lost 4 bases, J lost 0 bases, and 13 bases lay in between. The CDR3 loop reads CAWNSGRSSYEQYF. Written as DNA, the CDR3 is TGTGCCTGGAACTCGGGGCGAAGCTCCTACGAGCAGTACTTC.

The chain recombines TRBV29-1 with TRBJ1-2; TRBD1 might be the D (5 bases). The CDR3 covers 14 residues. The germline V gene encodes CDR1 SQVTM and CDR2 ANQGSEA. Trimming pared 3 bases from V and 0 bases from J, leaving 11 bases between. The CDR3: CSVEGREANYGYTF. CDR3 nucleotides: TGCAGCGTTGAGGGCAGGGAAGCTAACTATGGCTACACCTTC. The full variable domain, in which reference TRBV29-1 and TRBJ1-2 provide the parts outside the CDR3, is SAVISQKPSRDICQRGTSLTIQCQVDSQVTMMFWYRQQPGQSLTLIATANQGSEATYESGFVIDKFPISRPNLTFSTLTVSNMSPEDSSIYLCSVEGREANYGYTFGSGTRLTVV.

This CDR3 is CASSLKGATNEKLFF. The DNA for the CDR3 is TGTGCCAGCAGTTTGAAGGGGGCAACTAATGAAAAACTGTTTTTT. This sequence joins TRBV27 and TRBJ1-4; maybe TRBD1 (6 bases). The CDR3 loop spans 15 amino acids. Germline V lookup: CDR1 MNHEY, CDR2 SMNVEV (reference sequence). The germline V and J ends were trimmed by 3 bases and 0 bases, with 8 bases remaining between them.

This clone was detected only once. The CDR3 is CASSFAETNIDEQFF. The CDR3 DNA follows: TGTGCCAGCAGCTTCGCTGAGACTAATATTGATGAGCAGTTCTTC. The rearrangement joins TRBV5-5 to TRBJ2-1, with D possibly TRBD2 on 5 matching bases. CDR3 length: 15 residues. CDR1 and CDR2 from the germline V gene are SGHKS and YYEKEE (reference sequence). V was cut by 2 bases and J by 8 bases, with 17 bases left in between.